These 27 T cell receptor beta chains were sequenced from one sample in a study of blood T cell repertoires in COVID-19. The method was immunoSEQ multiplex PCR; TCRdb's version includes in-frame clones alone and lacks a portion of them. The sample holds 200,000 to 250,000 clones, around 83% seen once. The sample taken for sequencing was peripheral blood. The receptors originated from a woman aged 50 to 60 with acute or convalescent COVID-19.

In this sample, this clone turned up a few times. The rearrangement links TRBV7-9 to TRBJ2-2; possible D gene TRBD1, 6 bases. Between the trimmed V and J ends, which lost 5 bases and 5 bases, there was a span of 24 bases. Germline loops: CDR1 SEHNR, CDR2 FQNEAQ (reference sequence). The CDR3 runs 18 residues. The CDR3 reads CASSPLRGGAVRTGELFF. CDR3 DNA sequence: TGTGCCAGCAGCCCCTTACGTGGGGGCGCAGTTAGAACCGGGGAGCTGTTTTTT. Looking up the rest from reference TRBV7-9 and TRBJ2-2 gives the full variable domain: DTGVSQNPRHKITKRGQNVTFRCDPISEHNRLYWYRQTLGQGPEFLTYFQNEAQLEKSRLLSDRFSAERPKGSFSTLEIQRTEQGDSAMYLCASSPLRGGAVRTGELFFGEGSRLTVL.

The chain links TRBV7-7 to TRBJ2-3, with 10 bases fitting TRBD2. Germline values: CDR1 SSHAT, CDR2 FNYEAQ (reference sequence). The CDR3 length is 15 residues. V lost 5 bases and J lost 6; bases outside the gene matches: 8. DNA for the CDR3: TGTGCCAGCAGCCCGAGCGGGAGGGAGGGGGATACGCAGTATTTT. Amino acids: CASSPSGREGDTQYF.

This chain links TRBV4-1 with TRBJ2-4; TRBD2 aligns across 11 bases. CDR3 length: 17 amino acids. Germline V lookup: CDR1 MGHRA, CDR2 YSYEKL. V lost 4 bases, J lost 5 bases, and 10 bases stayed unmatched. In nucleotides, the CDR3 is TGCGCCAGCAGCCCAATACTAGCGGGAGTGGTCCAAAACATTCAGTACTTC. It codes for CASSPILAGVVQNIQYF.

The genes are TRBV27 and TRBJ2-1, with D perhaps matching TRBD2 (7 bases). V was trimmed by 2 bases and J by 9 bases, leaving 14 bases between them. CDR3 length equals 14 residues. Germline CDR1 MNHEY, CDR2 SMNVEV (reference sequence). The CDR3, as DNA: TGTGCCAGCAGTTTACGCCGGGGGGCAGCTGAGCAGTTCTTC. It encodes CASSLRRGAAEQFF.

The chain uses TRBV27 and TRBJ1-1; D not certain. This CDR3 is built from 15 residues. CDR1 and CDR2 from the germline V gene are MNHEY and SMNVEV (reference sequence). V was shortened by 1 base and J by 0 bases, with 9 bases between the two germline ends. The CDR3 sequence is CASSLFNSMNTEAFF. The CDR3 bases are TGTGCCAGCAGTTTATTTAACAGTATGAACACTGAAGCTTTCTTT.

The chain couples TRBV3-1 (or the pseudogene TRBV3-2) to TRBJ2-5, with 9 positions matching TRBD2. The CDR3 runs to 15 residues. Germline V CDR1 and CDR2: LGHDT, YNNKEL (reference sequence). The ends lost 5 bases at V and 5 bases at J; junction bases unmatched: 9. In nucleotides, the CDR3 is TGTGCCAGCAGCACCTTAGCGGGAGTAACGGAGACCCAGTACTTC. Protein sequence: CASSTLAGVTETQYF.

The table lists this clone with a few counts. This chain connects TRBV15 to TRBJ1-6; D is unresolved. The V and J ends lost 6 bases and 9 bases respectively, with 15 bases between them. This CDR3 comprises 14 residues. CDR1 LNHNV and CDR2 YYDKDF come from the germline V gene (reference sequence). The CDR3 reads CATRSNSRGSPLHF. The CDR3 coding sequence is TGTGCCACCAGGAGTAACAGCCGTGGTTCACCCCTCCACTTT.

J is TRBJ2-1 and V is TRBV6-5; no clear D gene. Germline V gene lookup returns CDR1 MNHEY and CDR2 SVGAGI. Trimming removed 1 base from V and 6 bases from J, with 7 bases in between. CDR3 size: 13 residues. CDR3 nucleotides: TGTGCCAGCAGTTACTTGAGCTCCAATGAGCAGTTCTTC. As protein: CASSYLSSNEQFF.

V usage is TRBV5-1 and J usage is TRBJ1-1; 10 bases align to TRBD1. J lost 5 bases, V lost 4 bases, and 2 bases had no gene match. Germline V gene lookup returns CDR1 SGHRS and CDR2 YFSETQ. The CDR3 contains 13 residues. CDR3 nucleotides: TGCGCCAGCAGCCGGGACAGGGGAACTGAAGCTTTCTTT. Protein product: CASSRDRGTEAFF.

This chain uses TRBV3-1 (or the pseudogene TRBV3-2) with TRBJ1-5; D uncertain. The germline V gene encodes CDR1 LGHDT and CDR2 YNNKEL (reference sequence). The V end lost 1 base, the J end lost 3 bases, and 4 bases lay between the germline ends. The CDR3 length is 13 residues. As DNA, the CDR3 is TGTGCCAGCAGCCAAGCAGACAATCAGCCCCAGCATTTT. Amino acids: CASSQADNQPQHF.

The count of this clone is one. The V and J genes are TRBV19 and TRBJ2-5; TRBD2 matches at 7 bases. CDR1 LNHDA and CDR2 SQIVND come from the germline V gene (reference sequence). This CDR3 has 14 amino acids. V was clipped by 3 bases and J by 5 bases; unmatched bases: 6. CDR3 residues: CASSIPGGVETQYF. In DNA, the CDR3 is TGTGCCAGTAGTATCCCGGGGGGAGTGGAGACCCAGTACTTC.

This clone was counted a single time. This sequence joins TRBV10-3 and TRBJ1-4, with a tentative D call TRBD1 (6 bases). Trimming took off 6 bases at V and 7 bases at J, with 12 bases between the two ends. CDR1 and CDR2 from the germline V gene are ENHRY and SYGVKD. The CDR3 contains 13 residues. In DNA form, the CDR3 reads TGTGCCATCAGCCTAGCACAGGGTGAAAAACTGTTTTTT. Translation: CAISLAQGEKLFF.

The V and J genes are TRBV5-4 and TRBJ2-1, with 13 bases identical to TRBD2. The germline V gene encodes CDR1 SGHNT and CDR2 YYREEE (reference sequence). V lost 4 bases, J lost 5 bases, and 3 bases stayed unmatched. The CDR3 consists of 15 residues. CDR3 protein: CASSPGTSGNNEQFF. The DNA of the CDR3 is TGTGCCAGCAGCCCGGGGACTAGCGGGAACAATGAGCAGTTCTTC.

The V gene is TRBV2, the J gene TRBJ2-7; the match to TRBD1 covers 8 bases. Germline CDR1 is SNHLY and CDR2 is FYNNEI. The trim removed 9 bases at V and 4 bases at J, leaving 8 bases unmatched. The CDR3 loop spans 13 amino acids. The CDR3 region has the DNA TGTGCCAGTCTACCGGACAGGGATTACGAGCAGTACTTC. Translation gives CASLPDRDYEQYF.

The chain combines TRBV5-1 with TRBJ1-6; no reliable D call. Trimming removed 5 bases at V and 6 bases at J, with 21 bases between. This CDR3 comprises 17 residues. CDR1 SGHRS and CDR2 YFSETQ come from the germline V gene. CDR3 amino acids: CASSRDGQTISNSPLHF. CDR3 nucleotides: TGCGCCAGCAGTCGAGACGGGCAGACTATCAGTAATTCACCCCTCCACTTT.

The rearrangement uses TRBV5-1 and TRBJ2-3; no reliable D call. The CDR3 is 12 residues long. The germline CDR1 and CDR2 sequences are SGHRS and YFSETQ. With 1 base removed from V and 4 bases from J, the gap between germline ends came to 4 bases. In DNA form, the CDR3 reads TGCGCCAGCAGCTTGCCCTCAGATACGCAGTATTTT. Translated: CASSLPSDTQYF.

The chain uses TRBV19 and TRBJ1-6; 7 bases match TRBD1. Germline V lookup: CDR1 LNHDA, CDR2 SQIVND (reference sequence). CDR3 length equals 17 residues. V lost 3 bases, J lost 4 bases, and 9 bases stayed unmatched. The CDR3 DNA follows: TGTGCCAGTAGTATCGGAACGCAGGGGGTTTATAATTCACCCCTCCACTTT. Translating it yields CASSIGTQGVYNSPLHF.

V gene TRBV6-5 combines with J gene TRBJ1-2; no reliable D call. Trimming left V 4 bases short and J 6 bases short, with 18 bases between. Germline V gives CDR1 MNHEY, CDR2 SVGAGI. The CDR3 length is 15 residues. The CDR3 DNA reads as TGTGCCAGCAGTTCCAGACAAGGAAGTGTGCATGGCTACACCTTC. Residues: CASSSRQGSVHGYTF.

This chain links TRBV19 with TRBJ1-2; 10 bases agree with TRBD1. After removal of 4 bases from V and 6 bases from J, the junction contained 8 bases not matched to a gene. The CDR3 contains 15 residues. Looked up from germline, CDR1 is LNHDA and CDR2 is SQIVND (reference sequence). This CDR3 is CASSTNPGQGNGYTF. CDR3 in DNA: TGTGCCAGTAGTACAAATCCGGGACAGGGGAATGGCTACACCTTC.

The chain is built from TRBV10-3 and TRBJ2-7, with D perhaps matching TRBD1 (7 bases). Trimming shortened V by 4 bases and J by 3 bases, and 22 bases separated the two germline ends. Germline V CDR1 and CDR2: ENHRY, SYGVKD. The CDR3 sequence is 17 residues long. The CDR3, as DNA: TGTGCCATCAGTGCATCTCGCGGCAACAGGGGAGGCTACGAGCAGTACTTC. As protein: CAISASRGNRGGYEQYF.

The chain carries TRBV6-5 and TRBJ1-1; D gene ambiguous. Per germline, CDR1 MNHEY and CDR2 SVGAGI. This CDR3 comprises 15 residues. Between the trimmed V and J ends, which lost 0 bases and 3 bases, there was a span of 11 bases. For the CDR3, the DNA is TGTGCCAGCAGTTACTCGATGAACGGGGACACTGAAGCTTTCTTT. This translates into CASSYSMNGDTEAFF.

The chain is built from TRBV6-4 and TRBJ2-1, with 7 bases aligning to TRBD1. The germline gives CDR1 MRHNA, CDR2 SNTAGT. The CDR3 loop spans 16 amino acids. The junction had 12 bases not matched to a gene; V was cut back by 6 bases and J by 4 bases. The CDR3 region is CASSYRQGQGYNEQFF. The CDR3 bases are TGTGCCAGCAGCTACAGACAGGGTCAAGGATACAATGAGCAGTTCTTC.

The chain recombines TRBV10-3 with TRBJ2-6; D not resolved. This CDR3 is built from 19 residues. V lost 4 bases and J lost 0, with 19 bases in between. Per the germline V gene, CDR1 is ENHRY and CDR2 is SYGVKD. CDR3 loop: CAISGASIRPYSGANVLTF. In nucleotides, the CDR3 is TGTGCCATCAGTGGGGCGTCTATAAGGCCGTACTCTGGGGCCAACGTCCTGACTTTC.

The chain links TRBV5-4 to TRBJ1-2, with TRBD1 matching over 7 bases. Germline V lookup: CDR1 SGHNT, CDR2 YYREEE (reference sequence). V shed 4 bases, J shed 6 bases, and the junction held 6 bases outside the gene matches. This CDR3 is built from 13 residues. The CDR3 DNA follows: TGTGCCAGCAGCAGGGAGACAGGGAATGGCTACACCTTC. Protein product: CASSRETGNGYTF.

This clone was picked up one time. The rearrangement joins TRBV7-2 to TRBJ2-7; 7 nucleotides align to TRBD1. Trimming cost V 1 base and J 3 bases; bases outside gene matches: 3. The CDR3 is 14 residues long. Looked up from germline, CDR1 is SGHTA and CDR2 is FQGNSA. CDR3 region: CASSLDRGSYEQYF. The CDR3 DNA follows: TGTGCCAGCAGCTTAGACAGGGGTAGCTACGAGCAGTACTTC.

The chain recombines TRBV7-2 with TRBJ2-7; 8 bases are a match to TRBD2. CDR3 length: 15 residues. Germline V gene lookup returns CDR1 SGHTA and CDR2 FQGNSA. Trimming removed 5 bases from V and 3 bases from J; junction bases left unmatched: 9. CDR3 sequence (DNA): TGTGCCAGCAGCCTTCAGGGACTAGGGAACTACGAGCAGTACTTC. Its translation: CASSLQGLGNYEQYF.

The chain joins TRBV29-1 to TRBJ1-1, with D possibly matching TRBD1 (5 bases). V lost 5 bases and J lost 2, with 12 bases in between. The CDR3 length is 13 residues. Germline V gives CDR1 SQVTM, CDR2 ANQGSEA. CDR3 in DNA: TGCAGCGTTTGTTGGGGGGGTAACACTGAAGCTTTCTTT. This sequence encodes CSVCWGGNTEAFF.